The 26 T cell receptor beta chains presented below share a single source sample, sequenced in a study of breast tumors, draining lymph nodes, adjacent tissues. TCRdb reprocessed the multiplex PCR reads via MiXCR and lists one record per CDR3 protein. This table has over 12,000 distinct CDR3 sequences, more than 40% appearing once. The material sequenced was tumor-adjacent breast tissue. Every receptor here comes from a female donor with breast cancer. Some clones in this sample may be carry-over from other donors' samples.

The J gene is TRBJ2-7, the V gene TRBV7-2; 8 bases are shared with TRBD2. V shed 1 base, J shed 3 bases, and the junction held 2 bases outside the gene matches. This CDR3 region has 14 residues. Germline CDR1 is SGHTA and CDR2 is FQGNSA. This CDR3 is CASSLGGGLYEQYF. For the CDR3, the DNA is TGTGCCAGCAGCTTAGGCGGGGGGCTCTACGAGCAGTACTTC.

The V gene is TRBV12-3 or TRBV12-4, the J gene TRBJ2-7; no reliable D call. With 4 bases removed from V and 8 bases from J, the gap between germline ends came to 12 bases. The CDR3 is made up of 12 amino acids. CDR3 sequence (DNA): TGTGCCAGCAGTTCCGGTGGCAGTCAGCAGTACTTC. As protein: CASSSGGSQQYF.

The gene calls are TRBV2 and TRBJ1-2; 9 bases line up with TRBD1. In germline, CDR1 is SNHLY, CDR2 FYNNEI. This CDR3 has 14 residues. V was clipped by 7 bases and J by 0 bases; unmatched bases: 3. CDR3 region: CASTRQGANYGYTF. The CDR3 region has the DNA TGTGCCAGCACCCGACAGGGGGCTAACTATGGCTACACCTTC.

This clonotype was seen at least ten times. Here the CDR3 reads CASSHGGTYEQYF. The CDR3 bases are TGTGCCAGCAGTCACGGCGGGACCTACGAGCAGTACTTC. The V and J genes are TRBV6-5 and TRBJ2-7; D might be TRBD2 (6 bases). Germline V gives CDR1 MNHEY, CDR2 SVGAGI. V was shortened by 5 bases and J by 2 bases, with 10 bases between the two germline ends. The CDR3 has 13 amino acids.

This clonotype is medium-sized by share. The V and J genes are TRBV15 and TRBJ2-7; TRBD1 matches 8 bases. CDR3 length equals 13 residues. After removal of 2 bases from V and 5 bases from J, the junction contained 2 bases not matched to a gene. CDR1 and CDR2 from the germline V gene are LNHNV and YYDKDF (reference sequence). The CDR3 coding sequence is TGTGCCACCAGCAGACAGACAGGGGACGAGCAGTACTTC. It specifies CATSRQTGDEQYF.

This clonotype has ten or more counts. The gene calls are TRBV6-2 or TRBV6-3 and TRBJ2-3; D tentatively fits TRBD1 or TRBD2 (6 bases each). Germline CDR1 and CDR2: MNHEY and SVGEGT. Trimming took 5 bases from V and 5 from J, leaving 14 bases between them. The CDR3 extends over 14 amino acids. CDR3 sequence reads: CASSPRLGGDTQYF. CDR3 coding DNA: TGTGCCAGCAGTCCACGACTAGGGGGAGATACGCAGTATTTT.

The V gene is TRBV3-1, the J gene TRBJ1-2; no firm D call. The CDR3 spans 16 residues. Trimming pared 4 bases from V and 4 bases from J, leaving 19 bases between. CDR1 LGHDT and CDR2 YNNKEL come from the germline V gene (reference sequence). The CDR3 region has the DNA TGTGCCAGCAGCCCCACAAAGAAGGGCGGGGTCTATGGCTACACCTTC. Amino acid sequence: CASSPTKKGGVYGYTF.

This clonotype was observed a handful of times. One end of the junction varies from germline; a read error may be responsible. This sequence joins TRBV14 and TRBJ1-2; TRBD1 is a possible D gene (5 bases). Germline V gives CDR1 SGHDN, CDR2 FVKESK. The CDR3 spans 15 residues. The CDR3 protein is CASSRVGQGYYGYTF. In nucleotides, the CDR3 is TGCGCCAGCAGCCGCGTGGGGCAGGGCTACTATGGCTACACCTTC. Full variable domain (missing parts from reference TRBV14 and TRBJ1-2): EAGVTQFPSHSVIEKGQTVTLRCDPISGHDNLYWYRRVMGKEIKFLLHFVKESKQDESGMPNNRFLAERTGGTYSTLKVQPAELEDSGVYFCASSRVGQGYYGYTFGSGTRLTVV.

The chain recombines TRBV3-2 with TRBJ1-2; the table gives TRBD1 as D, unverified against the DNA. TRBV3-2 counts as a pseudogene. This CDR3 region has 14 residues. CDR3 sequence reads: CASSLQGILGGYTF. In DNA, the CDR3 is TGTGCCAGCAGCCTCCAGGGGATTCTAGGTGGCTACACCTTC.

Comment on this clonotype: Likely a read error: the CDR3 ends without its conserved phenylalanine or tryptophan. V gene TRBV19 combines with J gene TRBJ2-7, with 9 bases that match TRBD1. The CDR3 sequence is 16 residues long. Trimming took 7 bases from V and 0 from J; bases not matched to a gene: 10. CDR1 and CDR2 (germline): LNHDA, SQIVND (reference sequence). The CDR3 DNA sequence: TGTGCCAGTACCCATGCCGGGACAGGGCTCTCCTACGAGCAGTACTCC. This codes for CASTHAGTGLSYEQYS.

The chain is built from TRBV20-1 and TRBJ2-5, with 7 bases fitting TRBD1. Germline V gives CDR1 DFQATT, CDR2 SNEGSKA (reference sequence). Trimming cost V 5 bases and J 5 bases; bases outside gene matches: 11. The CDR3 is made up of 14 amino acids. CDR3 sequence reads: CSAHRDSESETQYF. CDR3 in DNA: TGCAGTGCTCACCGGGACAGCGAATCTGAGACCCAGTACTTC.

There are many counts of this clonotype. The chain employs TRBV27 and TRBJ2-1; TRBD2 is a possible D gene (7 bases). CDR3 length equals 15 residues. Trimming removed 3 bases from V and 7 bases from J, with 16 bases in between. Per the germline V gene, CDR1 is MNHEY and CDR2 is SMNVEV (reference sequence). The CDR3 spells CASSFGGPGRNEQFF. CDR3 in DNA: TGTGCCAGCAGTTTCGGGGGGCCGGGAAGAAATGAGCAGTTCTTC.

This clonotype counts as medium-sized (0.01 to 0.1%). This chain uses TRBV5-1 with TRBJ2-7, with 8 bases that match TRBD1. Germline trimming cut 4 bases from V and 5 bases from J; bases unmatched to any gene: 14. The germline gives CDR1 SGHRS, CDR2 YFSETQ. The CDR3 contains 16 residues. CDR3 nucleotide sequence: TGCGCCAGCAGCCGAACATTGCAGGGGGCGTATGACGAGCAGTACTTC. It is translated as CASSRTLQGAYDEQYF.

This clonotype occurred many times. The chain uses TRBV6-1 and TRBJ2-5, with a weak D call TRBD2 (6 bases). The ends were cut back, 6 bases at V and 5 bases at J, with 19 bases in the middle. The length of the CDR3 is 15 residues. Looked up from germline, CDR1 is MNHNS and CDR2 is SASEGT. The CDR3 region has the DNA TGTGCCAGCAGGGGCTGGGGGACGGGGGAGGAGACCCAGTACTTC. Its protein is CASRGWGTGEETQYF.

This clonotype has ten or more counts. Given a much more abundant clone one base away, this may be a read error. The chain has TRBV6-5 and TRBJ2-3; perhaps D is TRBD1 or TRBD2 (6 bases each). In germline, CDR1 is MNHEY, CDR2 SVGAGI. Trimming stripped 10 bases from V and 2 bases from J, with 16 bases between. There are 14 residues in the CDR3. Here the CDR3 DNA reads TGTGCCACAAACCGGGGGCCCACCACAGATACGCAGTATTTT. Its translation: CATNRGPTTDTQYF.

The chain employs TRBV20-1 and TRBJ2-7; TRBD2 is a possible D gene (7 bases). Germline values: CDR1 DFQATT, CDR2 SNEGSKA (reference sequence). V lost 7 bases and J 3 bases, leaving 16 bases between the germline ends. CDR3 length equals 13 residues. The CDR3 protein is CSDSGGWSYEQYF. CDR3 DNA: TGCAGTGACTCGGGGGGCTGGAGCTACGAGCAGTACTTC.

By share, this clonotype ranks as medium-sized (0.01 to 0.1%). The rearrangement uses TRBV20-1 and TRBJ1-3, with 10 bases that match TRBD1. CDR1 DFQATT and CDR2 SNEGSKA come from the germline V gene (reference sequence). The CDR3 runs 16 residues. Losses at the gene ends were 1 base for V and 9 bases for J; bases not matched to a gene: 12. The CDR3 sequence: CSARARGTGDGVTIYF. CDR3 DNA: TGCAGTGCTAGAGCTAGGGGGACAGGGGATGGAGTCACCATATATTTT.

This clonotype was counted at least ten times. The V gene is TRBV9, the J gene TRBJ2-1; D unclear. Germline lookup yields CDR1 SGDLS and CDR2 YYNGEE. The CDR3 contains 12 residues. The V gene lost 0 bases and the J gene lost 7 bases, with 5 bases spanning the gap. This CDR3 is CASSVEKNEQFF. Written as DNA, the CDR3 is TGTGCCAGCAGCGTAGAGAAGAATGAGCAGTTCTTC.

This clonotype occurred many times. The chain joins TRBV10-3 to TRBJ1-5; D not resolved. This CDR3 has 14 residues. From germline, CDR1 is ENHRY and CDR2 SYGVKD. Trimming stripped 0 bases from V and 2 bases from J, with 5 bases between. Here the CDR3 reads CAISESTGNQPQHF. The CDR3 DNA reads TGTGCCATCAGTGAGTCGACGGGCAATCAGCCCCAGCATTTT.

The V and J genes are TRBV5-1 and TRBJ2-7, with TRBD1 identical over 12 bases. Trimming removed 4 bases from V and 7 bases from J; junction bases left unmatched: 9. CDR1 is SGHRS and CDR2 is YFSETQ in the germline V gene. The CDR3 has 15 residues. Written as DNA, the CDR3 is TGCGCCAGCAGCCTCCCGGGACAGGGGGCGCGGGAGCAGTACTTC. Protein sequence: CASSLPGQGAREQYF.

This clonotype was seen many times. The chain uses TRBV12-5 and TRBJ1-1; weak D call: TRBD1 (5 bases). V gave up 2 bases and J gave up 1 base, with 8 bases separating them. Germline CDR1 LGHNT, CDR2 FRNRAP. The CDR3 runs 14 residues. As DNA, the CDR3 is TGTGCTAGTGGTTTGTTGGACACGAACACTGAAGCTTTCTTT. Translating gives CASGLLDTNTEAFF.

This clonotype came up once. The chain recombines TRBV24-1 with TRBJ2-7; TRBD1 is a possible D gene (5 bases). The germline V and J ends were trimmed by 7 bases and 4 bases, with 10 bases remaining between them. The CDR3 loop spans 12 amino acids. Germline CDR1 is KGHDR and CDR2 is SFDVKD. CDR3 DNA: TGTGCCACCAGCCACAGGCCGTACGAGCAGTACTTC. It translates to CATSHRPYEQYF.

The rearrangement joins TRBV7-8 to TRBJ2-1; TRBD2 might be the D (6 bases). CDR1 and CDR2 from the germline V gene are SGHVS and FQNEAQ. CDR3 size: 12 residues. The V end was cut by 5 bases, the J end by 9 bases, with 11 bases between. CDR3 protein: CASSPTEGEQFF. The CDR3 coding sequence is TGTGCCAGCAGCCCTACGGAGGGTGAGCAGTTCTTC.

J is TRBJ2-1 and V is TRBV7-9; 11 positions agree with TRBD2. The trim removed 5 bases at V and 8 bases at J, leaving 5 bases unmatched. Germline lookup yields CDR1 SEHNR and CDR2 FQNEAQ (reference sequence). The CDR3 covers 14 residues. The CDR3 reads CASSPTSGKDEQFF. The CDR3 bases are TGTGCCAGCAGCCCGACTAGCGGGAAGGATGAGCAGTTCTTC.

V and J are TRBV6-6 and TRBJ2-3; 15 bases agree with TRBD2. Unmatched junction bases numbered 8, after V lost 8 bases and J lost 5 bases. Germline V CDR1 and CDR2: MNHNY, SVGAGI (reference sequence). The CDR3 is 16 residues long. CDR3 sequence reads: CASVGTSGGPQDTQYF. The CDR3 nucleotides are TGTGCCAGCGTAGGGACTAGCGGGGGGCCTCAAGATACGCAGTATTTT.

This clonotype appeared many times. This CDR3 is CASRSGGIGEKLFF. DNA of the CDR3: TGTGCCAGCAGATCCGGGGGGATCGGCGAAAAACTGTTTTTT. V gene TRBV28 combines with J gene TRBJ1-4; weak D call: TRBD1 (5 bases). The CDR3 spans 14 residues. Germline CDR1 reads MDHEN; CDR2 reads SYDVKM. V was clipped by 6 bases and J by 8 bases, with 16 bases between them.